The sample holds one count of the clone carrying this TCR beta chain. CDR3 length: 13 amino acids. Trimming removed 7 bases from V and 7 bases from J; junction bases left unmatched: 10. Looked up from germline, CDR1 is SQVTM and CDR2 is ANQGSEA. The table came from immunoSEQ multiplex PCR; TCRdb's copy has only in-frame clones and leaves some out. The sample holds around 150,000 clones; over 60% are singletons and the top ten take 2.5% to 3%. This specimen comes from a study of blood T cell repertoires in COVID-19. Study context: T cells, B-cell-depleted T cells, or PBMCs supplied cDNA or gDNA.

The chain joins TRBV29-1 to TRBJ1-2, with 9 bases aligning to TRBD1. The receptor's source is a woman in her 50s who had recovered from COVID-19. Source material: PBMCs or T cells enriched from blood (not recorded which). CDR3 sequence reads: CSANFRDRAGYTF. For the CDR3, the DNA is TGCAGCGCGAACTTCCGGGACAGGGCTGGCTACACCTTC.